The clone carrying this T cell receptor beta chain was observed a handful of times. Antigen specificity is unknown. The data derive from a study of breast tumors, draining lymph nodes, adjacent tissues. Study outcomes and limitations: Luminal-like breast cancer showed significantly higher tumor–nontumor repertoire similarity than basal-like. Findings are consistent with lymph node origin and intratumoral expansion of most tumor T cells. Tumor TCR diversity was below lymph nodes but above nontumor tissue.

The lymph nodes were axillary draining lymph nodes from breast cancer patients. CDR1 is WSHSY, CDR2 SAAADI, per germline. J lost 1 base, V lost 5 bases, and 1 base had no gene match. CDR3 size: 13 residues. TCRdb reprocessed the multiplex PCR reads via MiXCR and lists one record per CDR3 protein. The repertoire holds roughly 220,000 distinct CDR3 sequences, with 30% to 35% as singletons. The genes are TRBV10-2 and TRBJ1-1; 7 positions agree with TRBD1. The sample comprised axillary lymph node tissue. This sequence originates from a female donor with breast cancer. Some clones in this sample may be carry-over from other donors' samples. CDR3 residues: CASSQGGNTEAFF. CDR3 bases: TGCGCCAGCAGTCAGGGGGGGAACACTGAAGCTTTCTTT.